This is a list of T cell receptor beta chains from one sample in a study of cytomegalovirus exposure and HLA in healthy donors. The protocol was immunoSEQ multiplex PCR, while the TCRdb copy is restricted to in-frame clones and leaves out a portion. The data show roughly 150,000 clones, with 88% seen just once and 2.5% to 3% held by the top ten. The sample taken for sequencing was PBMCs. Receptors were obtained from a man between 18 and 29 years old in good health and CMV-seronegative. Each CDR3 is given with its conserved first and last residue. The D gene is left open where the match is weak. A row's size may be missing; if present it is once, few, many or a size class.

j_call d_call v_call clone_size cdr3_aa cdr3_nt
TRBJ1-5 - TRBV2 - CASSEWQGENQPQHF TGTGCCAGCAGTGAATGGCAGGGTGAAAATCAGCCCCAGCATTTT
TRBJ2-1 - TRBV27 - CASQAGLMNEQFF TGTGCCAGCCAAGCAGGGTTAATGAATGAGCAGTTCTTC
TRBJ2-3 - TRBV19 - CASSAQGSDTQYF TGTGCCAGTAGTGCACAGGGATCAGATACGCAGTATTTT
TRBJ2-7 - TRBV27 once CASSPGGYEQYF TGTGCCAGCAGTCCCGGGGGTTACGAGCAGTACTTC
TRBJ1-2 - TRBV2 - CASTQQGPLNYGYTF TGTGCCAGCACCCAACAGGGCCCCTTGAACTATGGCTACACCTTC
TRBJ2-2 TRBD1 TRBV9 - CASSVDRGNTGELFF TGTGCCAGCAGCGTTGACAGGGGTAACACCGGGGAGCTGTTTTTT
TRBJ2-7 - TRBV6-6 once CASRTSEGVTYEQYF TGTGCCAGCAGGACCTCTGAAGGGGTTACCTACGAGCAGTACTTC
TRBJ2-2 - TRBV20-1 few CSAQNTGELFF TGCAGTGCACAAAACACCGGGGAGCTGTTTTTT
TRBJ2-5 TRBD2 TRBV5-4 - CASTMTSGGPQSQETQYF TGTGCCAGTACTATGACTAGCGGGGGCCCCCAGTCCCAAGAGACCCAGTACTTC
TRBJ1-2 TRBD1 TRBV30 - CAWIATGSYGYTF TGTGCCTGGATTGCGACAGGGAGCTATGGCTACACCTTC
TRBJ2-5 TRBD2 TRBV9 - CASSEGLAWQETQYF TGTGCCAGCAGCGAGGGACTAGCGTGGCAAGAGACCCAGTACTTC
TRBJ1-2 TRBD1 TRBV7-9 - CASSLAQGQIDDYTF TGTGCCAGCAGCTTAGCACAGGGACAGATTGATGACTACACCTTC
TRBJ2-5 - TRBV5-4 - CASSLQGLQETQYF TGTGCCAGCAGCTTGCAGGGACTCCAAGAGACCCAGTACTTC
TRBJ2-4 - TRBV5-6 - CASSLSGLAKNIQYF TGTGCCAGCAGCTTGTCAGGGCTAGCCAAAAACATTCAGTACTTC
TRBJ2-7 TRBD2 TRBV2 - CASTWTSGRAQQYF TGTGCCAGCACCTGGACTAGCGGGAGGGCCCAGCAGTACTTC
TRBJ1-1 - TRBV5-1 - CASSLSGQNTEAFF TGCGCCAGCAGCTTGTCTGGACAGAACACTGAAGCTTTCTTT
TRBJ2-7 - TRBV5-6 once CASSLAGHYEQYF TGTGCCAGCAGCTTGGCAGGACACTACGAGCAGTACTTC
TRBJ2-5 TRBD1 TRBV28 - CASSPSWTGGGETQYF TGTGCCAGCAGTCCCTCATGGACAGGGGGCGGGGAGACCCAGTACTTC
TRBJ2-5 TRBD2 TRBV18 - CASSPLAGEETQYF TGTGCCAGCTCACCGCTAGCGGGGGAAGAGACCCAGTACTTC
TRBJ2-3 - TRBV7-2 - CASSPTTSTDTQYF TGTGCCAGCAGCCCCACGACAAGCACAGATACGCAGTATTTT
TRBJ2-2 - TRBV14 - CASSQTLAVPGELFF TGTGCCAGCAGCCAAACGCTCGCGGTACCCGGGGAGCTGTTTTTT
TRBJ1-2 - TRBV7-2 - CASSLSQTANYGYTF TGTGCCAGCAGCTTAAGTCAAACAGCTAACTATGGCTACACCTTC
TRBJ2-7 - TRBV7-9 - CASSLAFRGAYEQYF TGTGCCAGCAGCTTAGCGTTCAGGGGGGCCTACGAGCAGTACTTC
TRBJ2-2 TRBD1 TRBV18 once CASSPRGQGANTGELFF TGTGCCAGCTCACCACGGGGACAGGGGGCGAACACCGGGGAGCTGTTTTTT
TRBJ2-2 - TRBV7-2 - CASSRQMNTGELFF TGTGCCAGCAGCCGTCAGATGAACACCGGGGAGCTGTTTTTT
TRBJ1-5 - TRBV5-4 - CASSLGGQRGNQPQHF TGTGCCAGCAGCTTGGGGGGGCAGAGGGGCAATCAGCCCCAGCATTTT
TRBJ2-3 TRBD2 TRBV7-9 - CASSSSGGHTDTQYF TGTGCCAGCTCCTCTAGCGGGGGCCACACAGATACGCAGTATTTT
TRBJ2-1 - TRBV20-1 - CSARPRHEQFF TGCAGTGCTAGGCCTAGACATGAGCAGTTCTTC
TRBJ2-3 - TRBV30 once CAWSVRPTLSGTDTQYF TGTGCCTGGAGTGTCCGACCCACCCTGTCGGGTACAGATACGCAGTATTTT
TRBJ2-1 TRBD2 TRBV11-2 - CASKRAGSSGYNEQFF TGTGCCAGCAAACGAGCGGGATCGTCGGGGTACAATGAGCAGTTCTTC
TRBJ2-2 - TRBV7-6 - CASSLLQTNTGELFF TGTGCCAGCAGCTTATTACAGACCAACACCGGGGAGCTGTTTTTT
TRBJ1-1 - TRBV29-1 - CSGVEGAEAFF TGCAGCGGCGTAGAGGGCGCCGAAGCTTTCTTT
TRBJ1-1 - TRBV7-6 many CASSLYEGGDTEAFF TGTGCCAGCAGCTTATATGAGGGCGGAGACACTGAAGCTTTCTTT
TRBJ1-5 TRBD1 TRBV27 - CASSLSGTGAIGQPQHF TGTGCCAGCAGTTTATCGGGGACAGGGGCGATTGGTCAGCCCCAGCATTTT
TRBJ2-5 - TRBV5-1 - CASSRGDSPQETQYF TGCGCCAGCAGCCGCGGGGACAGCCCCCAAGAGACCCAGTACTTC
TRBJ1-2 TRBD1 TRBV27 - CASSTGQGARGYTF TGTGCCAGCAGTACGGGACAGGGGGCGCGTGGCTACACCTTC
TRBJ2-2 - TRBV27 - CASSLFRANTGELFF TGTGCCAGCAGTTTATTCAGGGCGAACACCGGGGAGCTGTTTTTT
TRBJ2-1 - TRBV4-3 - CASSQEAPGEQFF TGCGCCAGCAGCCAAGAAGCCCCCGGTGAGCAGTTCTTC
TRBJ2-7 - TRBV28 - CASSIREAPSYEQYF TGTGCCAGCAGCATCAGGGAGGCCCCATCCTACGAGCAGTACTTC
TRBJ1-2 - TRBV25-1 - CASSDPLTGIRGYTF TGTGCCAGCAGTGACCCCCTAACAGGGATCCGTGGCTACACCTTC
TRBJ2-2 TRBD1 TRBV11-2 - CASSDYRGAVANTGELFF TGTGCCAGCAGCGATTACAGGGGAGCAGTAGCGAACACCGGGGAGCTGTTTTTT
TRBJ2-5 TRBD1 TRBV6-1 - CASSSDRGKETQYF TGTGCCAGCAGTTCGGACAGGGGGAAAGAGACCCAGTACTTC
TRBJ2-7 - TRBV7-9 few CASSLAGDGSYEQYF TGTGCCAGCAGCTTAGCTGGAGATGGGTCCTACGAGCAGTACTTC
TRBJ1-1 - TRBV27 - CASSTYRGLNTEAFF TGTGCCAGCAGTACCTATAGGGGCTTGAACACTGAAGCTTTCTTT
TRBJ2-7 TRBD1 TRBV28 - CASSTGWDSLGYEQYF TGTGCCAGCAGTACAGGTTGGGACAGTCTTGGCTACGAGCAGTACTTC
TRBJ2-1 - TRBV5-4 - CASRQDYPSGEQFF TGTGCCAGCAGGCAGGACTATCCCTCCGGTGAGCAGTTCTTC
TRBJ1-1 - TRBV7-9 - CASSLVTGYTEAFF TGTGCCAGCAGCTTAGTAACGGGTTACACTGAAGCTTTCTTT
TRBJ2-5 TRBD2 TRBV29-1 - CSVEGLAFQETQYF TGCAGCGTTGAGGGACTAGCGTTCCAAGAGACCCAGTACTTC
TRBJ1-4 - TRBV4-1 - CASSQPSPGFTNEKLFF TGCGCCAGCAGCCAACCCTCCCCAGGGTTCACTAATGAAAAACTGTTTTTT
TRBJ1-1 - TRBV6-6 few CASSLGGDTEAFF TGTGCCAGTTCCCTGGGGGGGGACACTGAAGCTTTCTTT
TRBJ2-5 - TRBV10-1 - CASSQQETQYF TGCGCCAGCAGCCAACAAGAGACCCAGTACTTC
TRBJ1-6 - TRBV7-6 - CASSLDSLRNSPLHF TGTGCCAGCAGCCTCGACTCACTTCGGAATTCACCCCTCCACTTT
TRBJ1-1 - TRBV11-3 - CASSLGPGNTEAFF TGTGCCAGCAGCTTAGGTCCGGGGAACACTGAAGCTTTCTTT
TRBJ2-3 - TRBV5-1 - CASRFEARGTDTQYF TGCGCCAGCAGGTTCGAGGCGCGAGGCACAGATACGCAGTATTTT